A selection of T cell receptor beta chains follows, all from one sample in a study of PD-L1 blockade in urothelial cancer. Generated by immunoSEQ multiplex PCR, the TCRdb table keeps only in-frame clones and is missing some. The table has 54,000 or so clones, more than 75% seen once. Sequences were derived from PBMCs, sampled around atezolizumab (anti-PD-L1) treatment. Source of these receptors: a man in his fifties or sixties with urothelial cancer. Each CDR3 is given without its conserved first and last residue.

V gene	CDR3 protein
TRBV4-1	ASSQDRTGGTYEQY
TRBV7-9	ASRGGVDTQY
TRBV6-4	ASSSFLEHNEQF
TRBV5-1	ASSPTSGGAETQY
TRBV11-2	ASSFHLGQKTDTQY
TRBV7-9	ATPRLAGSDTQY
TRBV7-8	ASSLAFAGAGKTQY
TRBV7-9	ASCSPASRGGLYEQF
TRBV11-2	ASSLDRVGNTIY
TRBV7-2	ASSLGTGMYNEQF
TRBV12-5	ASGTATGTRANNEQF
TRBV9	ASSVGGTSGSGEQY
TRBV4-2	ASTSGGVQETQY
TRBV25-1	ASMVQSNTGELF
TRBV19	ASTYDRGRAEAF
TRBV11-2	ASSTVAGVGGELF
TRBV5-1	ASSFELAGREQY
TRBV30	AWSVPRLRAGDPYEQY
TRBV28	ASSPGQGGVGYT
TRBV19	ASKRQLNSPLH
TRBV12-5	ASGFRGGSDTQY
TRBV5-1	ASSQKRLAASTDTQY
TRBV5-4	ASSPGLAGVGAPYNEQF
TRBV5-1	ASTPQGLQETQY
TRBV9	ASSLDSGLAYTGELF
TRBV19	ASSSTGAYEQY
TRBV9	ASSPGLNEQY
TRBV19	ASSIFTTNTEAF
TRBV6-5	ASSPGQRGNQPQH
TRBV19	ASSHRSYSNQPQH
TRBV7-9	ASSADRVAAEAF
TRBV5-6	ASTARDRGIYDYT
TRBV19	ASSILAGFTDTQY
TRBV7-2	ASSFASQTYEQY
TRBV7-3	ASSPLTSGGAHEQF
TRBV7-9	ALAGGYNEQF
TRBV27	ASSPWTSGADYNEQF
TRBV5-1	ASSSDRADTEAF
TRBV11-2	ASSPWGRLKETEAF
TRBV5-1	ASRPGTGYTDTQY
TRBV10-1	ASSETATGSYNEQF
TRBV30	AWSDSSPLH
TRBV11-3	ASSFRGDSYNEQF
TRBV5-1	ASSGGLAGGADEQF
TRBV7-2	ASSQRTDTQY
TRBV21-1	ASSKRLQGKSRRDNEQF
TRBV27	ASSTDRGRTAYEQY
TRBV30	AWSVSRGTSGGVRNEQF
TRBV11-2	ASSFTYGYT
TRBV5-1	ASSMTGGQPQH
TRBV5-6	ASSSGQSSYEQY
TRBV7-3	ASSPGDPNEQF
TRBV4-1	ASSQGQFSRDEQF